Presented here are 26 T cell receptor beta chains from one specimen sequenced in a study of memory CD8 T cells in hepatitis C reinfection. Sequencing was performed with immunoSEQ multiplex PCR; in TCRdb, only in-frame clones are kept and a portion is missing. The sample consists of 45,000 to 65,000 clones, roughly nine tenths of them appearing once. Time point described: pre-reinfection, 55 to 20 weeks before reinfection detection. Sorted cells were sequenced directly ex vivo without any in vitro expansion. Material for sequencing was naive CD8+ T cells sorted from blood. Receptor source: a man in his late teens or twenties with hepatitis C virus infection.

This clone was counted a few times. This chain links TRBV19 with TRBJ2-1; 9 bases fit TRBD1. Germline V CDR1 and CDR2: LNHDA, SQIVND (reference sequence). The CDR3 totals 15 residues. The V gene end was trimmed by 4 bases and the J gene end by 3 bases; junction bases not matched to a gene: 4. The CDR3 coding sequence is TGTGCCAGTAGTAGAGGACAGGGGATCTACAATGAGCAGTTCTTC. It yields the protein CASSRGQGIYNEQFF.

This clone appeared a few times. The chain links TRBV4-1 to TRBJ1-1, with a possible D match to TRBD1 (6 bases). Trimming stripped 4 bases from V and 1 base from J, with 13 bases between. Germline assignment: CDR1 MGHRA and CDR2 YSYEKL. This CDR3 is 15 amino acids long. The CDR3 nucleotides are TGCGCCAGCAGCCTTTCCAAGACAGGGAACACTGAAGCTTTCTTT. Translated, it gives CASSLSKTGNTEAFF.

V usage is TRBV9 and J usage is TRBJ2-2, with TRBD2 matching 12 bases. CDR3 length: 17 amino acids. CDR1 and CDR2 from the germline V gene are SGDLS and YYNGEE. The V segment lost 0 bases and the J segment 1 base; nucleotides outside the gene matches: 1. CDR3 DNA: TGTGCCAGCAGCGTAGGGACTAGCGGGATGAACACCGGGGAGCTGTTTTTT. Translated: CASSVGTSGMNTGELFF.

In nucleotides, the CDR3 is TGTGCCAGCAGCGTAGCTTCAGACTATGGCTACACCTTC. Translated: CASSVASDYGYTF. This chain joins TRBV9 and TRBJ1-2; no definite D call. Trimming took 0 bases from V and 3 from J, leaving 6 bases between them. The CDR3 runs 13 residues. Germline V gives CDR1 SGDLS, CDR2 YYNGEE.

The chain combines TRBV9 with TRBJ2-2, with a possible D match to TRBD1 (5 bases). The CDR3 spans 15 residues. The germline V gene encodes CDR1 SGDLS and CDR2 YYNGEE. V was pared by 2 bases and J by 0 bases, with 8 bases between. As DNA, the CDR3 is TGTGCCAGCAGCGTCGCAGGGACGAACACCGGGGAGCTGTTTTTT. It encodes CASSVAGTNTGELFF.

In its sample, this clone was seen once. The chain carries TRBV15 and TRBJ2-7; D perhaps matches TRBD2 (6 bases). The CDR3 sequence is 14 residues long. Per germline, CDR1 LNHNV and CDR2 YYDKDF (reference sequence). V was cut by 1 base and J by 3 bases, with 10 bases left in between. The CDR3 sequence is CATSRGGTDYEQYF. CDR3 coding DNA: TGTGCCACCAGCAGAGGAGGGACTGACTACGAGCAGTACTTC.

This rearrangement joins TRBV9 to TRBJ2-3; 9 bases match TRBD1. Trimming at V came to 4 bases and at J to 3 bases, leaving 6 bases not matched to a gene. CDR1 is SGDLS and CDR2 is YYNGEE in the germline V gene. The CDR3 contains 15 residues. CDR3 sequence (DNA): TGTGCCAGCAGCTTACGAGGGACAGGGACAGATACGCAGTATTTT. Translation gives CASSLRGTGTDTQYF.

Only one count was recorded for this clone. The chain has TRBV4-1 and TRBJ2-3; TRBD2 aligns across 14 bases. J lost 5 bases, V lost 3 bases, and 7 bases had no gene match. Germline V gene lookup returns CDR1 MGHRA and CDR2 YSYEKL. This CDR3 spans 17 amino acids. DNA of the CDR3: TGCGCCAGCAGCCAGCAGAGACTAGCGGGGGGGGGAGATACGCAGTATTTT. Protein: CASSQQRLAGGGDTQYF.

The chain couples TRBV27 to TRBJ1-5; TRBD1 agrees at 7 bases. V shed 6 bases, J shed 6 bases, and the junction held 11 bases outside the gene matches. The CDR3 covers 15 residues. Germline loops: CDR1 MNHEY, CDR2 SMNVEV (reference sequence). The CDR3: CASRSGTEFSQPQHF. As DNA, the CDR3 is TGTGCCAGCAGATCCGGGACAGAATTTAGTCAGCCCCAGCATTTT.

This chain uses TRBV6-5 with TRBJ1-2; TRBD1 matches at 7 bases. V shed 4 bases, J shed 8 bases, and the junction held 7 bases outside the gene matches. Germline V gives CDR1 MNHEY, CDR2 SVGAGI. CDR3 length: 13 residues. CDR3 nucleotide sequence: TGTGCCAGCAGTTTCCAAACAGGGGTAGGCTACACCTTC. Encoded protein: CASSFQTGVGYTF.

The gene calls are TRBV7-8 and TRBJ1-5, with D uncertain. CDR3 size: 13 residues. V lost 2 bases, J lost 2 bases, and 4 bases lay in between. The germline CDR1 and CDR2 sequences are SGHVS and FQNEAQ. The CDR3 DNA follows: TGTGCCAGCAGCTTACGGGGCAATCAGCCCCAGCATTTT. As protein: CASSLRGNQPQHF.

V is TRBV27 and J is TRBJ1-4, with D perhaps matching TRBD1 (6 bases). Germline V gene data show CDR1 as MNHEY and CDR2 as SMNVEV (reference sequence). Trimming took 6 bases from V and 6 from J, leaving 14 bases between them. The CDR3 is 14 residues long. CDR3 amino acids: CASRRGARDEKLFF. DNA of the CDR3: TGTGCCAGCAGACGGGGGGCCCGGGATGAAAAACTGTTTTTT.

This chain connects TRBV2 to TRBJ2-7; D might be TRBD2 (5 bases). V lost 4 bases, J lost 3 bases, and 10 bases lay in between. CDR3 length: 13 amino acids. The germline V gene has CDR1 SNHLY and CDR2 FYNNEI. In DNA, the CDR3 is TGTGCCAGCAGTGTGTCGGGGAACTACGAGCAGTACTTC. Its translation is CASSVSGNYEQYF.

In DNA, the CDR3 is TGCAGCGCCTACCCCGGGGAGAACACTGAAGCTTTCTTT. As protein: CSAYPGENTEAFF. The chain recombines TRBV29-1 with TRBJ1-1; D unclear. This CDR3 contains 13 residues. Trimming removed 7 bases at V and 1 base at J, with 13 bases between. Germline V gives CDR1 SQVTM, CDR2 ANQGSEA.

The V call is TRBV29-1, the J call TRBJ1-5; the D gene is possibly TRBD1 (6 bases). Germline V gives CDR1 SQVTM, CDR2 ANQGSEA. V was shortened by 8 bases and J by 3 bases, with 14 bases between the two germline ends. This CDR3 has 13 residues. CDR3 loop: CSFRTGNNQPQHF. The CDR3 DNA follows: TGCAGCTTTCGTACAGGGAACAATCAGCCCCAGCATTTT.

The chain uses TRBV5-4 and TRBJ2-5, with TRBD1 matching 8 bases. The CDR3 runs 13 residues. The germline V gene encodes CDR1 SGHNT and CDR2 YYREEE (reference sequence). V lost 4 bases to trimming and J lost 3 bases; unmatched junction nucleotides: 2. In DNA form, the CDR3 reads TGTGCCAGCAGCCCGACAGGGGAAGAGACCCAGTACTTC. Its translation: CASSPTGEETQYF.

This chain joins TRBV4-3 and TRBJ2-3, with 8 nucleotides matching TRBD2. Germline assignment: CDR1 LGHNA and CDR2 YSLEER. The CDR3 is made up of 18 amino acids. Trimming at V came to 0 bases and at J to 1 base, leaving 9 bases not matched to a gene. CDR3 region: CASSQDVFGGAGTDTQYF. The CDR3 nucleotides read TGCGCCAGCAGCCAAGATGTGTTCGGGGGGGCTGGCACAGATACGCAGTATTTT.

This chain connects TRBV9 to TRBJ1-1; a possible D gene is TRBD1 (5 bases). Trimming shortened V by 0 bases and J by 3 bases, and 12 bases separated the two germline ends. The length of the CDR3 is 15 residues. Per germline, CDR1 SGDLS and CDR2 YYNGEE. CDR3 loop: CASSVEGYGYTEAFF. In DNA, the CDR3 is TGTGCCAGCAGCGTAGAGGGGTATGGGTACACTGAAGCTTTCTTT.

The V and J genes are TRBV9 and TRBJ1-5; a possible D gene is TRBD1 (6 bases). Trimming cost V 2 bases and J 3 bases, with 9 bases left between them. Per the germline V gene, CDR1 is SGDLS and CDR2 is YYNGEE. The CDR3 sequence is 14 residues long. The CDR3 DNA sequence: TGTGCCAGCAGCGTGGCAGGGGACAATCAGCCCCAGCATTTT. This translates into CASSVAGDNQPQHF. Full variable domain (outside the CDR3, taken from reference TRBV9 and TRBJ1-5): DSGVTQTPKHLITATGQRVTLRCSPRSGDLSVYWYQQSLDQGLQFLIQYYNGEERAKGNILERFSAQQFPDLHSELNLSSLELGDSALYFCASSVAGDNQPQHFGDGTRLSIL.

DNA for the CDR3: TGTGCCATCACCGACCCGGACAGGGCAGAGACCCAGTACTTC. This encodes CAITDPDRAETQYF. This sequence joins TRBV10-3 and TRBJ2-5, with 8 bases matching TRBD1. J lost 4 bases, V lost 7 bases, and 8 bases had no gene match. CDR1 and CDR2 from the germline V gene are ENHRY and SYGVKD. The CDR3 runs to 14 residues.

CDR3 protein: CASSRFNLDRENGVGYGYTF. The CDR3 DNA reads as TGTGCAAGTTCCCGATTTAACCTCGACAGGGAGAACGGAGTTGGCTATGGCTACACCTTC. V and J are TRBV12-2 and TRBJ1-2; the DNA was not used to check the table's D call, TRBD1. TRBV12-2 is a listed pseudogene. The CDR3 loop spans 20 amino acids.

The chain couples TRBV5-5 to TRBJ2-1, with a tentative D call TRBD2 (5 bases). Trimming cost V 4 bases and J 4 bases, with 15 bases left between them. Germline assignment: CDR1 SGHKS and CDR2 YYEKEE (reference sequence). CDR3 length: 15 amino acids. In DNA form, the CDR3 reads TGTGCCAGCAGCAAGGACCTCTGGGAGTACAATGAGCAGTTCTTC. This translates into CASSKDLWEYNEQFF.

The CDR3: CATSLGFSSYNEQFF. The CDR3 DNA reads TGTGCCACGAGCTTGGGCTTCTCGTCCTACAATGAGCAGTTCTTC. This chain links TRBV19 with TRBJ2-1; D remains ambiguous. The germline V gene has CDR1 LNHDA and CDR2 SQIVND (reference sequence). V was shortened by 10 bases and J by 1 base, with 17 bases between the two germline ends. The CDR3 has 15 amino acids.

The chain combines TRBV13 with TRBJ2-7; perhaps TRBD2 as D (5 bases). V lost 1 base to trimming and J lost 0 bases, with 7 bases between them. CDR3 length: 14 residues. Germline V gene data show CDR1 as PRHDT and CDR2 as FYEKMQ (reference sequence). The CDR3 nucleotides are TGTGCCAGCAGCTTAGAACGGGGCTCCTACGAGCAGTACTTC. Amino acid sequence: CASSLERGSYEQYF.

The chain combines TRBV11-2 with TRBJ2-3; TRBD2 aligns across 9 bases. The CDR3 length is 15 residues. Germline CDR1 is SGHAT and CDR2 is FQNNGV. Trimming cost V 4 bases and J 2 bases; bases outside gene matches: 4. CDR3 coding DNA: TGTGCCAGCAGCTCAGGCGGGGGGGTCACAGATACGCAGTATTTT. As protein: CASSSGGGVTDTQYF.

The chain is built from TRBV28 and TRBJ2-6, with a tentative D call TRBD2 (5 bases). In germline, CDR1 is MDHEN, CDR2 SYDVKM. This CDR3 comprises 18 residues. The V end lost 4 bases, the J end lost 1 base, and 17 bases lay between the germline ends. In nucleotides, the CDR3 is TGTGCCAGCAGTTCCCCCCAGGCACGGGGATCTGGGGCCAACGTCCTGACTTTC. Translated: CASSSPQARGSGANVLTF.